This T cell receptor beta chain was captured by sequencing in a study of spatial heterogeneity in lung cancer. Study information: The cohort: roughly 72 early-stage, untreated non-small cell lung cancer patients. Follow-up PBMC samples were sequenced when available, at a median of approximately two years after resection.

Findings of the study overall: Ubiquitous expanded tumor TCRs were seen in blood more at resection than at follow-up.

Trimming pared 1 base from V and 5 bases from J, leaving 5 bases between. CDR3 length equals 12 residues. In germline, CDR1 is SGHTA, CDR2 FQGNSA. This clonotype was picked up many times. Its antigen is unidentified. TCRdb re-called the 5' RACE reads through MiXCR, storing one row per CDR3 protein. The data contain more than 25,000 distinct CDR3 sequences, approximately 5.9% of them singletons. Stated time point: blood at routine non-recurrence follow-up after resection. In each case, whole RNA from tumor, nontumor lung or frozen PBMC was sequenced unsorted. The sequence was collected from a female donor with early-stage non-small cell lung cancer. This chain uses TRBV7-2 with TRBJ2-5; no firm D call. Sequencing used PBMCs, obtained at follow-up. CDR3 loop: CASSLGVETQYF. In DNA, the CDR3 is TGTGCCAGCAGCTTAGGGGTGGAGACCCAGTACTTC.